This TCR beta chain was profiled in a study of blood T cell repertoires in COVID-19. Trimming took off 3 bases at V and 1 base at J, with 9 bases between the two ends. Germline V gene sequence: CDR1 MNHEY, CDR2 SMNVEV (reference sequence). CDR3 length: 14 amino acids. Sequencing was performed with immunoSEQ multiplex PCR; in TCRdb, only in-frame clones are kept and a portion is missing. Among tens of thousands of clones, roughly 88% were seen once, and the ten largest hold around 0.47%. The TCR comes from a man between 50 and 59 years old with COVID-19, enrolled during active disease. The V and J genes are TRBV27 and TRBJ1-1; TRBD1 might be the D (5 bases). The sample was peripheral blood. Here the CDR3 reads CASSFQGPNTEAFF. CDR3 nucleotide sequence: TGTGCCAGCAGTTTTCAGGGCCCGAACACTGAAGCTTTCTTT.